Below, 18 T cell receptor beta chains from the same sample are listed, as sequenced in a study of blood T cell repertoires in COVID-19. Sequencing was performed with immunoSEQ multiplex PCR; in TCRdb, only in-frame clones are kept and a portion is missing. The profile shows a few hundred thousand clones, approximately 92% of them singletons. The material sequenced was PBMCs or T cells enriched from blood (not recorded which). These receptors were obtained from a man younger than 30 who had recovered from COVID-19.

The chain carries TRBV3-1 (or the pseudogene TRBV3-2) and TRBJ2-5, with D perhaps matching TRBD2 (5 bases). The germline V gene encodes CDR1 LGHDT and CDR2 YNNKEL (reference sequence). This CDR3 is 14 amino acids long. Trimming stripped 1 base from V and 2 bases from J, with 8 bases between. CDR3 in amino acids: CASSQGTLQETQYF. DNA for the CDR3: TGTGCCAGCAGCCAAGGGACTCTTCAAGAGACCCAGTACTTC.

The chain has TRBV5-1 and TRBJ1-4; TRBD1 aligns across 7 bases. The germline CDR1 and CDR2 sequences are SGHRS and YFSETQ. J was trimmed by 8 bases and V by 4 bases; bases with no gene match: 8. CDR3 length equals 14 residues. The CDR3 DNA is TGCGCCAGCAGCCCCGGGACAGCCGTAGAAAAACTGTTTTTT. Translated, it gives CASSPGTAVEKLFF.

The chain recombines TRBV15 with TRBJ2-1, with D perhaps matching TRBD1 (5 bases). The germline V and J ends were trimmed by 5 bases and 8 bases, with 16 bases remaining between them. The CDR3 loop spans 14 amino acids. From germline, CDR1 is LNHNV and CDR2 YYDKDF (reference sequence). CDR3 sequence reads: CATSPNRAGYEQFF. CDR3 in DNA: TGTGCCACCAGCCCTAATCGGGCAGGGTATGAGCAGTTCTTC.

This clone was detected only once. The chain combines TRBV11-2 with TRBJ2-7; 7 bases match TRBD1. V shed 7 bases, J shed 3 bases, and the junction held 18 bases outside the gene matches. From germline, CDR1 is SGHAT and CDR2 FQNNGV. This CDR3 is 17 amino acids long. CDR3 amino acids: CASNSEGRQGGGYEQYF. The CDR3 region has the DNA TGTGCCAGCAACTCAGAGGGGAGACAGGGTGGGGGCTACGAGCAGTACTTC.

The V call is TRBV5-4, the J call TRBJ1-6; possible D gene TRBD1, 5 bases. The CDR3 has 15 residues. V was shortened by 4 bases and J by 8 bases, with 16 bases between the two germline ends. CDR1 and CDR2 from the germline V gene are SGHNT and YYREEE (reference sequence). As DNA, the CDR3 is TGTGCCAGCAGCCCCACCCCCGGGGGAGATTCACCCCTCCACTTT. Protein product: CASSPTPGGDSPLHF.

The CDR3 sequence: CASSQEDRRNTEAFF. The CDR3 DNA reads as TGTGCCAGCAGCCAAGAGGACAGGCGAAACACTGAAGCTTTCTTT. V is TRBV3-1 (or the pseudogene TRBV3-2) and J is TRBJ1-1; 7 bases line up with TRBD1. V lost 0 bases and J lost 2; bases outside the gene matches: 3. Germline CDR1 reads LGHDT; CDR2 reads YNNKEL (reference sequence). This CDR3 is 15 amino acids long.

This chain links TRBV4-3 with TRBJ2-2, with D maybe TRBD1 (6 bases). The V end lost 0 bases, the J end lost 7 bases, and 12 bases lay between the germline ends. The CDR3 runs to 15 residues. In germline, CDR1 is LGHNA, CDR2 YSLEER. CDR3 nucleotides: TGCGCCAGCAGCCAAGAACAGGGCTATGGCGGGGAGCTGTTTTTT. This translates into CASSQEQGYGGELFF.

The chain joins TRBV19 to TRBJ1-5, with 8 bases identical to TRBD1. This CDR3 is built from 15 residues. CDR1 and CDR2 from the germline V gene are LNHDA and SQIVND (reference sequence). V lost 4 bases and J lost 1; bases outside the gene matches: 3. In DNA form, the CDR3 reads TGTGCCAGTAGTACCTCAGGGGGCAGCAATCAGCCCCAGCATTTT. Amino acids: CASSTSGGSNQPQHF.

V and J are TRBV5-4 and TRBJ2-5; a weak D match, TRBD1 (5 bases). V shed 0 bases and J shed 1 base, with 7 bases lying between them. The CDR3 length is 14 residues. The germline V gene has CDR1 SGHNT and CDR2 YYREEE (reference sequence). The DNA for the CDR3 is TGTGCCAGCAGCTTGGACAGGCTCCAAGAGACCCAGTACTTC. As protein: CASSLDRLQETQYF.

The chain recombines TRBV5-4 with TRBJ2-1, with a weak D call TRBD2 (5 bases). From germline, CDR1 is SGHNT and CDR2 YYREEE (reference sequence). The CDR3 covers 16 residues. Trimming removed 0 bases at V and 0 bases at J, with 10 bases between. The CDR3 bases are TGTGCCAGCAGCTTGGCAAATGGACTCTCCTACAATGAGCAGTTCTTC. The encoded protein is CASSLANGLSYNEQFF.

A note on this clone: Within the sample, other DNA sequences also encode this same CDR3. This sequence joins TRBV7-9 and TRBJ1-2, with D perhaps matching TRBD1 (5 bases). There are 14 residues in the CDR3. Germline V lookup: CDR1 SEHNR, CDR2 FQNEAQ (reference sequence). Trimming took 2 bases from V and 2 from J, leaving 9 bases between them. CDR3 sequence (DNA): TGTGCCAGCAGCTTACAGGGAACCAACTATGGCTACACCTTC. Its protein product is CASSLQGTNYGYTF.

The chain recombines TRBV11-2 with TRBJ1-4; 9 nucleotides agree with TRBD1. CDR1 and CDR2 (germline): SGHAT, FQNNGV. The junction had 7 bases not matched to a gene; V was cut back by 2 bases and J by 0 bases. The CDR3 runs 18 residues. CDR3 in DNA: TGTGCCAGCAGCTTATCTAGCAGACAGGGGGCAACTAATGAAAAACTGTTTTTT. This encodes CASSLSSRQGATNEKLFF.

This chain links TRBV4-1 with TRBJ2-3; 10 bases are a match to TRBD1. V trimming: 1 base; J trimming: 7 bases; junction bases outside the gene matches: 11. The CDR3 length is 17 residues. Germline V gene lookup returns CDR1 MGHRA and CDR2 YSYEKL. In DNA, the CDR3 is TGCGCCAGCAGCCAAGTCCCGGGACAGGGGCCTCGAAATACGCAGTATTTT. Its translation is CASSQVPGQGPRNTQYF.

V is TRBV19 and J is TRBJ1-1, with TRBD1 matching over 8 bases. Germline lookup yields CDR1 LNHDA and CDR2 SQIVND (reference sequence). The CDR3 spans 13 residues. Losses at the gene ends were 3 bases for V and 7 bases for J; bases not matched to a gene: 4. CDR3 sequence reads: CASSIQGAGEAFF. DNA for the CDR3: TGTGCCAGTAGTATTCAGGGGGCGGGTGAAGCTTTCTTT.

This CDR3 is CASSQDRVVYGYTF. The CDR3 DNA reads as TGCGCCAGCAGCCAAGACAGGGTGGTCTATGGCTACACCTTC. J is TRBJ1-2 and V is TRBV4-1, with D possibly matching TRBD1 (5 bases). This CDR3 spans 14 amino acids. Germline values: CDR1 MGHRA, CDR2 YSYEKL. V lost 0 bases, J lost 4 bases, and 9 bases lay in between.

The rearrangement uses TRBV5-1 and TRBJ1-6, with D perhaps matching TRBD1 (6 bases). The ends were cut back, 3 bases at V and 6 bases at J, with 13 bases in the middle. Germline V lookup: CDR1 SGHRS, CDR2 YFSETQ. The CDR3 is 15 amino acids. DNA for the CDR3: TGCGCCAGCAGCTCGGACAGCAGCTTTAATTCACCCCTCCACTTT. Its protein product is CASSSDSSFNSPLHF. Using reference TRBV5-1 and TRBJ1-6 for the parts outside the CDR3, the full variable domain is KAGVTQTPRYLIKTRGQQVTLSCSPISGHRSVSWYQQTPGQGLQFLFEYFSETQRNKGNFPGRFSGRQFSNSRSEMNVSTLELGDSALYLCASSSDSSFNSPLHFGNGTRLTVT.

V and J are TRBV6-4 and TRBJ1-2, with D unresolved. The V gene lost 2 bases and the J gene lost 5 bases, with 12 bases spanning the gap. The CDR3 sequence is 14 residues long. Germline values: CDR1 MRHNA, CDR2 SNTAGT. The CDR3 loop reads CASSDREAGYGYTF. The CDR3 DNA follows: TGTGCCAGCAGTGACAGGGAGGCAGGATATGGCTACACCTTC.

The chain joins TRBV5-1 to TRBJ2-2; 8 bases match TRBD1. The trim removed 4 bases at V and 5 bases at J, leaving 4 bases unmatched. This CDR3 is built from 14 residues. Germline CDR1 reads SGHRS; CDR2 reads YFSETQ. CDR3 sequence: CASSLGTGTGELFF. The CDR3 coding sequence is TGCGCCAGCAGCCTAGGGACAGGAACCGGGGAGCTGTTTTTT.